This T cell receptor beta chain was recovered during a study of blood T cell repertoires in COVID-19. Across the whole study: Collection of acute and convalescent COVID-19 samples took place in the United States, Italy and Spain. T cells, B-cell-depleted T cells, or PBMCs provided the cDNA or gDNA that served as material.

Germline CDR1 reads SGHRS; CDR2 reads YFSETQ. V was trimmed by 0 bases and J by 4 bases, leaving 13 bases between them. The CDR3 has 15 amino acids. This clone was observed a handful of times. Original data processing: For nucleated cells, counts were estimated from reference gene primer amplification. The repertoire was sequenced with immunoSEQ multiplex PCR; TCRdb's copy has only in-frame clones and lacks some. V and J calls and clone size are given by that table; D and trimming were obtained from the DNA. Counted here are more than 150,000 clones, around 83% occurring once; the ten biggest clones make up around a tenth.

The sample was peripheral blood. This chain joins TRBV5-1 and TRBJ1-2; possible D gene TRBD1, 6 bases. This receptor was identified in a woman in her forties or fifties with acute or convalescent COVID-19. This chain's CDR3 is CASSLGAGVSYGYTF. In DNA form, the CDR3 reads TGCGCCAGCAGCTTGGGGGCAGGGGTTAGCTATGGCTACACCTTC.